This TCR beta chain was observed in a study of cytomegalovirus exposure and HLA in healthy donors. The germline V gene encodes CDR1 SNHLY and CDR2 FYNNEI. The CDR3 sequence is 12 residues long. V was cut by 6 bases and J by 2 bases, with 6 bases left in between. Findings of the study overall: A later analysis reportedly identified an Asian-associated ancestry cluster as carrying fewer N-insertions than the 666-donor mean. Previous analysis showed most TCR beta V segments were productive about 87% or about 30% of the time. Certain sequence variants were highly shared and formed a cluster, and this cluster was likely a sequencing artifact. The authors later linked a missense DCLRE1C variant to TCR beta V- and J-gene trimming.

A multiplex PCR was run with 60 Vbeta primers and 13 Jbeta primers. Profiling relied on immunoSEQ multiplex PCR, and the TCRdb table lists in-frame clones only, not all of them. This repertoire includes about 110,000 clones. Comment on this clone: The target antigen is unknown.

Sequenced: PBMCs. The sequence derives from a man between 25 and 39 years old in good health and CMV-seronegative. The rearrangement uses TRBV2 and TRBJ2-3; no firm D call. Here the CDR3 DNA reads TGTGCCAGCAGCCCTACCACAGATACGCAGTATTTT. Its translation is CASSPTTDTQYF.